This T cell receptor beta chain originates from a study of blood T cell repertoires in COVID-19. Study-level background: Donors in the United States, Italy and Spain gave samples during acute or convalescent COVID-19. In each case, the material was cDNA or gDNA derived from T cells, B-cell-depleted T cells, or PBMCs.

Original processing methods: Estimated nucleated cell counts came from reference gene primer amplification. This table comes from immunoSEQ multiplex PCR, and its TCRdb copy is limited to in-frame clones, with some not included. The DNA gave D and trimming, while V, J and clone size come from that table. There are 150,000 or so clones in the sample; about nine tenths occur only once, and approximately 6.5% lies in the top ten. Trimming removed 0 bases from V and 10 bases from J, with 11 bases in between. From germline, CDR1 is SGHRS and CDR2 YFSETQ. The length of the CDR3 is 14 residues. V gene TRBV5-1 combines with J gene TRBJ1-6, with a weak D call TRBD1 (6 bases). Sequencing was carried out using peripheral blood. The source is an elderly man with acute or convalescent COVID-19. CDR3 nucleotides: TGCGCCAGCAGCTTGGGCGACAGGAGATCACCCCTCCACTTT. Protein: CASSLGDRRSPLHF.